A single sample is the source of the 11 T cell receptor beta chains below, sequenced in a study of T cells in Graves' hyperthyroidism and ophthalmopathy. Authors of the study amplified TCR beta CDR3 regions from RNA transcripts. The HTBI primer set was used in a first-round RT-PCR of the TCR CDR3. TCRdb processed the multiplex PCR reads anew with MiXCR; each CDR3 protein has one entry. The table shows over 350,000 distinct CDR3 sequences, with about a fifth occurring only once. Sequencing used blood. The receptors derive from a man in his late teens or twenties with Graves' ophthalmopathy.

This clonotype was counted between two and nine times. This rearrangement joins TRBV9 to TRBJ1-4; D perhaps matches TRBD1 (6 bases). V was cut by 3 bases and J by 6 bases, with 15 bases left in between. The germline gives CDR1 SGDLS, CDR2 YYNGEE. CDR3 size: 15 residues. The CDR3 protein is CASSGGHLGDEKLFF. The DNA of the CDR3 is TGTGCCAGCAGCGGGGGACACCTGGGGGATGAAAAACTGTTTTTT. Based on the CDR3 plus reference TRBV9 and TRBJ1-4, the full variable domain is DSGVTQTPKHLITATGQRVTLRCSPRSGDLSVYWYQQSLDQGLQFLIQYYNGEERAKGNILERFSAQQFPDLHSELNLSSLELGDSALYFCASSGGHLGDEKLFFGSGTQLSVL.

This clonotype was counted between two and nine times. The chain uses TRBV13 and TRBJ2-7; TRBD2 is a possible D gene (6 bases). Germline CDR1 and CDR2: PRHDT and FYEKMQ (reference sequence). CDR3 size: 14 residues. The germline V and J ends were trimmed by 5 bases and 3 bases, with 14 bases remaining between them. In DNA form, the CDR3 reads TGTGCCAGCAGCCCACTAGCCGAGGGCTACGAGCAGTACTTC. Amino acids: CASSPLAEGYEQYF.

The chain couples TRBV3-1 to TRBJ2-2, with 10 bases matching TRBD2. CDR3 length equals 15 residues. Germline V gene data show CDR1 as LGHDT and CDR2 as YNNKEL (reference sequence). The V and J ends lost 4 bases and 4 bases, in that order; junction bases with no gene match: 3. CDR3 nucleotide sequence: TGTGCCAGCAGCCCCGGGACTAGCGCCACCGGGGAGCTGTTTTTT. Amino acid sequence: CASSPGTSATGELFF.

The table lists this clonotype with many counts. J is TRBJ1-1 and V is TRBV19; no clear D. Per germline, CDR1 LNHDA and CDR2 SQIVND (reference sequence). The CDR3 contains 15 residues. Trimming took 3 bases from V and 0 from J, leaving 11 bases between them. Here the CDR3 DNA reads TGTGCCAGTAGTATGGCTAAGGGATTGAACACTGAAGCTTTCTTT. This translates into CASSMAKGLNTEAFF.

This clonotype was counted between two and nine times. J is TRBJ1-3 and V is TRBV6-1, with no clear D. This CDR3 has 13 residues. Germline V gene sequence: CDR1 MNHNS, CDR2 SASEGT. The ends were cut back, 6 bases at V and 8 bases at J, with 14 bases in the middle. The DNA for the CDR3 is TGTGCCAGCAGGACGGGCAGGTTCGACACCATATATTTT. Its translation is CASRTGRFDTIYF.

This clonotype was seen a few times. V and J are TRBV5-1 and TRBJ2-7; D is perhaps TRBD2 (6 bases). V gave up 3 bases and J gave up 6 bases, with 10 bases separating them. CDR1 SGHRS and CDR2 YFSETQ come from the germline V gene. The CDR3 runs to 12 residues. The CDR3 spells CASSSGTREQYF. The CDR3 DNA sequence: TGCGCCAGCAGCTCCGGGACTCGCGAGCAGTACTTC.

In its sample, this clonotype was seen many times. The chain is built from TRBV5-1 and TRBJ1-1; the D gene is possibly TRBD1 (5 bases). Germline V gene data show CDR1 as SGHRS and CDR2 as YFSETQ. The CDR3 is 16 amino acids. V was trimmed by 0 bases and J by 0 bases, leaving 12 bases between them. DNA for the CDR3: TGCGCCAGCAGCTTGGATATATCAGGGATGAACACTGAAGCTTTCTTT. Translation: CASSLDISGMNTEAFF.

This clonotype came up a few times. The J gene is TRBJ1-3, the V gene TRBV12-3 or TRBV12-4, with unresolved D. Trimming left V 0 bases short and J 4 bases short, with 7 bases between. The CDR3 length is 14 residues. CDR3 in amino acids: CASSLADLGNTIYF. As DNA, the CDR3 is TGTGCCAGCAGTTTAGCCGATCTCGGAAACACCATATATTTT.

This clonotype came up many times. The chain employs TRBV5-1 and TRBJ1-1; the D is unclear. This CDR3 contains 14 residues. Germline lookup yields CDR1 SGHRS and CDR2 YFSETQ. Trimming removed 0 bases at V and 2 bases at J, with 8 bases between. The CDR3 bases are TGCGCCAGCAGCTTGGACAGTGTCAACACTGAAGCTTTCTTT. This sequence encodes CASSLDSVNTEAFF.

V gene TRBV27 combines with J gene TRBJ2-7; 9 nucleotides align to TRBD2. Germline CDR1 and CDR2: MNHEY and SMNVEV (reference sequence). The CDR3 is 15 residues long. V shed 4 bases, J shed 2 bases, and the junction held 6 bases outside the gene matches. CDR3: CASSSIAGAPYEQYF. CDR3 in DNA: TGTGCCAGCAGTTCCATAGCGGGGGCACCCTACGAGCAGTACTTC.

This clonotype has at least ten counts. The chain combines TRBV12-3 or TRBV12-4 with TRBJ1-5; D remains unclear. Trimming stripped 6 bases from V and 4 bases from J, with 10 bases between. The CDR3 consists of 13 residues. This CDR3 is CASRGDGNQPQHF. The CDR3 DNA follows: TGTGCCAGCAGGGGCGACGGTAATCAGCCCCAGCATTTT.